This T cell receptor (beta chain) was sequenced in a study of T-cell memory formation after mild COVID-19. The germline V gene has CDR1 SGHRS and CDR2 YFSETQ. V lost 0 bases, J lost 6 bases, and 8 bases lay in between. The CDR3 length is 13 residues. Each CDR3 protein gets one entry after TCRdb re-called the 5' RACE reads with MiXCR. Here the sample spans 250,000 to 300,000 distinct CDR3 sequences, roughly 8% being singletons. This clonotype was seen ten or more times. V is TRBV5-1 and J is TRBJ2-3; tentative D call: TRBD2 (6 bases). The sample was PBMCs or a T cell subset sorted from them (not recorded which). This TCR was sampled from a man aged 18 to 30 who had mild COVID-19 (a few samples of this study predate the infection). Cell type and time point are not known. CDR3 nucleotide sequence: TGCGCCAGCAGCTTGGAGGCGGGGGATACGCAGTATTTT. This codes for CASSLEAGDTQYF.